This T cell receptor (beta chain) was sequenced in a study of blood T cell repertoires in COVID-19. At the level of the study: Sample material is recorded as cDNA or gDNA derived from T cells, B-cell-depleted T cells, or PBMCs.

Germline V gives CDR1 LGHNA, CDR2 YSLEER. Trimming removed 0 bases from V and 13 bases from J; junction bases left unmatched: 7. The CDR3 runs 14 residues. In the authors' methods: Estimates of nucleated cell counts were drawn from the amplification of reference gene primers. Clones were sequenced by immunoSEQ multiplex PCR, and TCRdb holds only the in-frame ones, with some missing. V and J calls and clone size come straight from that table; D and trimming were deduced from the DNA. The data contain about 260,000 clones, 85% of them singletons. Sequencing was performed on peripheral blood. This TCR derives from a human donor in a cohort sampled during active COVID-19. The chain joins TRBV4-3 to TRBJ2-1, with 9 bases that match TRBD2. CDR3 nucleotide sequence: TGCGCCAGCAGCCAAGAAAGTTACGGGACTAGCCAGTTCTTC. Amino acids: CASSQESYGTSQFF.